The clone carrying this TCR beta chain has more than one count but fewer than ten. Its antigen is unidentified. From the germline J gene comes the end of the CDR3, since the read stops 3 residues before it. This sample stems from a study of T cell clonality in common variable immunodeficiency. Study-wide results and caveats: TCRbeta clonality was increased in CVID versus healthy controls. Reportedly, TCR beta sequences from common variable immunodeficiency showed fewer deletions and N-nucleotide insertions. T cell subpopulation sequencing would be needed to explain CVID clonality.

The data were produced by immunoSEQ multiplex PCR, yet TCRdb's version contains in-frame clones alone and is incomplete. This repertoire holds approximately 29,000 clones, and none appear only once. This CDR3 region has 15 residues. The germline gives CDR1 DFQATT, CDR2 SNEGSKA (reference sequence). The J segment lost 3 bases and the V segment lost 5 bases, leaving 9 bases of the junction unmatched. The chain joins TRBV20-1 to TRBJ2-1, with TRBD2 matching over 8 bases. The source of this sequence is a human donor with common variable immunodeficiency. The material sequenced was peripheral blood mononuclear cells. The sequenced part of the CDR3 DNA is TGCAGTGCTGCCCGACTAGCGACTGACTACAATGAG. This gives the protein CSAARLATDYNE. The full CDR3 is CSAARLATDYNEQFF.